This T cell receptor (beta chain) derives from a study of post-analysis software for immune sequencing data. Incorporated into the TCR beta cDNA libraries were unique molecular identifiers, which served to reduce PCR and sequencing biases. Input amounts of about 0.95 to 10 million T cells were used. These gave 500,000 or so cDNA molecules, so each molecule approximated one T cell. MiXCR, applied by TCRdb to the PCR reads, yields one record per CDR3 protein. This sample has roughly 180,000 distinct CDR3 sequences, with approximately 31% found just once. Germline V gene sequence: CDR1 MGHRA, CDR2 YSYEKL. This CDR3 has 16 amino acids. Points from the study as a whole: People with multiple sclerosis had a significantly lower normalized Chao1 diversity than controls did. Several TRBV segments were more frequent in patients than controls; TRBV5-6, TRBV5-1 and TRBV20-1 belonged to this group.

As regards this clonotype: Its antigen is not known. A read error may be the cause here, since a much bigger clone is one base away.

The chain recombines TRBV4-1 with TRBJ1-1, with TRBD1 identical over 12 bases. This clonotype was obtained from a girl between 10 and 17 years old with multiple sclerosis. Sequencing was performed on blood. The CDR3 bases are TGCGCCAGCAGACAAGTGGGACAGGGGGCGCTGACTGAAGCTTTCTTT. It is translated as CASRQVGQGALTEAFF.